Listed below are T cell receptor beta chains from one sample, sequenced in a study of T cell responses to AZD1222 COVID-19 vaccine. Measured with immunoSEQ multiplex PCR; TCRdb has only the in-frame clones, and not every one. The data contain around 95,000 clones, roughly 90% of them singletons. The source was peripheral blood, collected on day 0 of AZD1222 vaccination. Receptors originate from an adult in good health. Both conserved end residues are part of each CDR3. Each record gives: clone size, V gene, J gene, D gene, CDR3 protein, CDR3 DNA. D genes are given only for firm matches. Clone size is given for some rows only: seen once, a few or many times, or a class if the clone is expanded.

clone_size: -; v_call: TRBV20-1; j_call: TRBJ2-1; d_call: -; cdr3_aa: CSAEISNEQFF; cdr3_nt: TGCAGTGCCGAAATATCCAATGAGCAGTTCTTC
clone_size: -; v_call: TRBV5-5; j_call: TRBJ2-1; d_call: TRBD2; cdr3_aa: CASSWTSNNEQFF; cdr3_nt: TGTGCCAGCAGCTGGACTAGTAACAATGAGCAGTTCTTC
clone_size: -; v_call: TRBV21-1; j_call: TRBJ2-3; d_call: -; cdr3_aa: CASSKALTEELAGGTSTDTQYF; cdr3_nt: TGTGCCAGCAGCAAAGCATTAACGGAGGAGCTAGCGGGGGGGACTAGCACAGATACGCAGTATTTT
clone_size: few; v_call: TRBV24-1; j_call: TRBJ2-1; d_call: TRBD2; cdr3_aa: CATSDLAGGPTEQFF; cdr3_nt: TGTGCCACCAGTGATTTAGCGGGAGGGCCCACTGAGCAGTTCTTC
clone_size: -; v_call: TRBV30; j_call: TRBJ1-2; d_call: -; cdr3_aa: CAWSVRHDGYTF; cdr3_nt: TGTGCCTGGAGTGTCCGACACGATGGCTACACCTTC
clone_size: -; v_call: TRBV7-9; j_call: TRBJ1-6; d_call: TRBD1; cdr3_aa: CASSRGQLGGPNSPLHF; cdr3_nt: TGTGCCAGCAGTCGGGGACAGTTGGGCGGTCCCAATTCACCCCTCCACTTT
clone_size: -; v_call: TRBV7-9; j_call: TRBJ1-1; d_call: -; cdr3_aa: CASSQVKENTEAFF; cdr3_nt: TGTGCCAGCAGCCAAGTAAAAGAGAACACTGAAGCTTTCTTT
clone_size: -; v_call: TRBV14; j_call: TRBJ2-7; d_call: -; cdr3_aa: CASSQVTSLPYEQYF; cdr3_nt: TGTGCCAGCAGCCAAGTAACTAGTCTTCCCTACGAGCAGTACTTC
clone_size: -; v_call: TRBV10-2; j_call: TRBJ1-2; d_call: -; cdr3_aa: CASSDPGYRGYTF; cdr3_nt: TGCGCCAGCAGTGATCCAGGGTATCGAGGCTACACCTTC
clone_size: once; v_call: TRBV12-2; j_call: TRBJ2-1; d_call: -; cdr3_aa: CASRRDIRSLAKQCNEQFF; cdr3_nt: TGTGCAAGTCGCCGGGACATTCGCTCACTAGCGAAGCAGTGCAATGAGCAGTTCTTC
clone_size: -; v_call: TRBV5-4; j_call: TRBJ2-3; d_call: TRBD1; cdr3_aa: CASSFGTGPPSDTQYF; cdr3_nt: TGTGCCAGCAGCTTCGGGACAGGCCCTCCCTCAGATACGCAGTATTTT
clone_size: -; v_call: TRBV4-3; j_call: TRBJ2-1; d_call: TRBD2; cdr3_aa: CASSQTLAALPNEQFF; cdr3_nt: TGCGCCAGCAGCCAGACCCTAGCGGCACTTCCCAATGAGCAGTTCTTC
clone_size: -; v_call: TRBV6-6; j_call: TRBJ1-2; d_call: TRBD1; cdr3_aa: CASSRGGTGGSYGYTF; cdr3_nt: TGTGCCAGCAGTCGGGGGGGGACAGGGGGCAGCTATGGCTACACCTTC
clone_size: -; v_call: TRBV19; j_call: TRBJ2-1; d_call: TRBD2; cdr3_aa: CASSMLIGLAGTSYNEQFF; cdr3_nt: TGTGCCAGTAGTATGCTTATCGGTCTAGCGGGGACGTCGTACAATGAGCAGTTCTTC
clone_size: -; v_call: TRBV4-1; j_call: TRBJ1-4; d_call: -; cdr3_aa: CASSQDVGRREKLFF; cdr3_nt: TGCGCCAGCAGCCAAGATGTGGGCAGGAGAGAAAAACTGTTTTTT
clone_size: -; v_call: TRBV6-2/TRBV6-3; j_call: TRBJ1-1; d_call: -; cdr3_aa: CASSYRLHSEAFF; cdr3_nt: TGTGCCAGCAGTTACCGGCTTCACAGTGAAGCTTTCTTT
clone_size: -; v_call: TRBV4-1; j_call: TRBJ2-5; d_call: -; cdr3_aa: CASSQEGQLKETQYF; cdr3_nt: TGCGCCAGCAGCCAAGAGGGCCAGCTAAAAGAGACCCAGTACTTC
clone_size: -; v_call: TRBV12-3/TRBV12-4; j_call: TRBJ2-7; d_call: -; cdr3_aa: CASSQGQSYEQYF; cdr3_nt: TGTGCCAGCAGTCAAGGACAGTCCTACGAGCAGTACTTC
clone_size: -; v_call: TRBV9; j_call: TRBJ1-2; d_call: -; cdr3_aa: CASSVGGEKDYGYTF; cdr3_nt: TGTGCCAGCAGCGTGGGGGGTGAAAAGGACTATGGCTACACCTTC
clone_size: few; v_call: TRBV18; j_call: TRBJ1-1; d_call: -; cdr3_aa: CASSKYPRPTDTEAFF; cdr3_nt: TGTGCCAGCTCAAAATACCCTCGCCCCACTGACACTGAAGCTTTCTTT
clone_size: -; v_call: TRBV7-6; j_call: TRBJ2-7; d_call: TRBD2; cdr3_aa: CASSLGGGRTYEQYF; cdr3_nt: TGTGCCAGCAGCTTAGGTGGCGGGAGAACCTACGAGCAGTACTTC
clone_size: -; v_call: TRBV19; j_call: TRBJ2-5; d_call: TRBD2; cdr3_aa: CASSMTSGTQETQYF; cdr3_nt: TGTGCCAGTAGTATGACTAGCGGGACCCAAGAGACCCAGTACTTC
clone_size: -; v_call: TRBV2; j_call: TRBJ1-3; d_call: TRBD1; cdr3_aa: CASSPGTGHSGNTIYF; cdr3_nt: TGTGCCAGCAGTCCCGGGACAGGGCACTCTGGAAACACCATATATTTT
clone_size: few; v_call: TRBV6-4; j_call: TRBJ2-7; d_call: TRBD1; cdr3_aa: CASSDPVTGQGPYEQYF; cdr3_nt: TGTGCCAGCAGTGACCCGGTAACAGGACAGGGCCCCTACGAGCAGTACTTC
clone_size: -; v_call: TRBV18; j_call: TRBJ1-1; d_call: -; cdr3_aa: CASSRDTGAFF; cdr3_nt: TGTGCCAGCTCACGGGACACAGGAGCTTTCTTT
clone_size: -; v_call: TRBV28; j_call: TRBJ1-2; d_call: TRBD1; cdr3_aa: CASSPTLGQGHYGYTF; cdr3_nt: TGTGCCAGCAGCCCAACCCTGGGACAGGGCCACTATGGCTACACCTTC
clone_size: medium-sized; v_call: TRBV7-8; j_call: TRBJ1-5; d_call: -; cdr3_aa: CASSLDRVSNQPQHF; cdr3_nt: TGTGCCAGCAGCTTAGACAGGGTGAGCAATCAGCCCCAGCATTTT
clone_size: -; v_call: TRBV5-1; j_call: TRBJ1-2; d_call: TRBD1; cdr3_aa: CASSLELTGDYGYTF; cdr3_nt: TGCGCCAGCAGCTTGGAGTTAACAGGGGACTATGGCTACACCTTC
clone_size: once; v_call: TRBV19; j_call: TRBJ1-5; d_call: TRBD1; cdr3_aa: CASSPGDRGLQPQHF; cdr3_nt: TGTGCCAGTAGTCCTGGGGACAGGGGGCTTCAGCCCCAGCATTTT
clone_size: -; v_call: TRBV28; j_call: TRBJ2-7; d_call: -; cdr3_aa: CAGGDRTYEQYF; cdr3_nt: TGTGCCGGGGGGGACAGGACCTACGAGCAGTACTTC
clone_size: -; v_call: TRBV11-2; j_call: TRBJ1-2; d_call: -; cdr3_aa: CASSPGVGAYGYTF; cdr3_nt: TGTGCCAGCAGCCCCGGGGTAGGGGCCTATGGCTACACCTTC
clone_size: -; v_call: TRBV27; j_call: TRBJ2-3; d_call: -; cdr3_aa: CASSASSTDTQYF; cdr3_nt: TGTGCCAGCAGTGCCTCTAGCACAGATACGCAGTATTTT
clone_size: -; v_call: TRBV20-1; j_call: TRBJ2-1; d_call: -; cdr3_aa: CSASSKYPFF; cdr3_nt: TGCAGTGCTAGTTCAAAATATCCGTTCTTC
clone_size: -; v_call: TRBV19; j_call: TRBJ1-4; d_call: -; cdr3_aa: CASSIRQTVNEKLFF; cdr3_nt: TGTGCCAGTAGTATCCGACAAACTGTTAATGAAAAACTGTTTTTT
clone_size: -; v_call: TRBV11-1; j_call: TRBJ2-5; d_call: TRBD2; cdr3_aa: CASSFKREAGTQYF; cdr3_nt: TGTGCCAGCAGCTTTAAGCGGGAGGCTGGGACCCAGTACTTC
clone_size: once; v_call: TRBV5-4; j_call: TRBJ1-2; d_call: TRBD1; cdr3_aa: CASSPGTANYGYTF; cdr3_nt: TGTGCCAGCAGCCCGGGGACAGCGAACTATGGCTACACCTTC
clone_size: -; v_call: TRBV5-6; j_call: TRBJ1-1; d_call: TRBD1; cdr3_aa: CASSLLGQGMNTEAFF; cdr3_nt: TGTGCCAGCAGCTTACTTGGACAGGGGATGAACACTGAAGCTTTCTTT
clone_size: -; v_call: TRBV28; j_call: TRBJ1-3; d_call: -; cdr3_aa: CASTATGNTIYF; cdr3_nt: TGTGCCAGCACCGCGACTGGAAACACCATATATTTT
clone_size: -; v_call: TRBV28; j_call: TRBJ2-7; d_call: -; cdr3_aa: CASSPPSSYEQYF; cdr3_nt: TGTGCCAGCAGTCCCCCTTCGTCTTACGAGCAGTACTTC
clone_size: -; v_call: TRBV7-2; j_call: TRBJ2-5; d_call: TRBD1; cdr3_aa: CASSLDRGRQETQYF; cdr3_nt: TGTGCCAGCAGCTTAGACAGGGGGCGCCAGGAGACCCAGTACTTC
clone_size: -; v_call: TRBV2; j_call: TRBJ1-1; d_call: -; cdr3_aa: CASSEEGGTSGGVNTEAFF; cdr3_nt: TGTGCCAGCAGTGAAGAAGGAGGGACATCCGGTGGGGTGAACACTGAAGCTTTCTTT
clone_size: -; v_call: TRBV3-1/TRBV3-2; j_call: TRBJ2-1; d_call: -; cdr3_aa: CASSHTRDAYNEQFF; cdr3_nt: TGTGCCAGCAGCCACACCCGGGACGCCTACAATGAGCAGTTCTTC
clone_size: -; v_call: TRBV20-1; j_call: TRBJ2-1; d_call: -; cdr3_aa: CSASRLASNNEQFF; cdr3_nt: TGCAGTGCTAGTCGCCTAGCGAGTAACAATGAGCAGTTCTTC
clone_size: -; v_call: TRBV27; j_call: TRBJ2-3; d_call: TRBD2; cdr3_aa: CASSKQLSGRASDTQYF; cdr3_nt: TGTGCCAGCAGTAAACAACTTAGCGGGAGGGCCTCAGATACGCAGTATTTT
clone_size: -; v_call: TRBV5-6; j_call: TRBJ2-1; d_call: TRBD1; cdr3_aa: CASSYGQDIYNEQFF; cdr3_nt: TGTGCCAGCAGCTATGGACAGGATATCTACAATGAGCAGTTCTTC
clone_size: -; v_call: TRBV10-2; j_call: TRBJ2-1; d_call: TRBD2; cdr3_aa: CASSLAGGPKEQFF; cdr3_nt: TGCGCCAGCAGTTTAGCGGGAGGGCCAAAAGAGCAGTTCTTC
clone_size: -; v_call: TRBV11-2; j_call: TRBJ2-7; d_call: -; cdr3_aa: CASSAMGADEQYF; cdr3_nt: TGTGCCAGCAGCGCCATGGGAGCCGACGAGCAGTACTTC
clone_size: -; v_call: TRBV30; j_call: TRBJ2-3; d_call: -; cdr3_aa: CAWGMGSSTDTQYF; cdr3_nt: TGTGCCTGGGGGATGGGCAGTAGCACAGATACGCAGTATTTT
clone_size: -; v_call: TRBV15; j_call: TRBJ2-1; d_call: TRBD2; cdr3_aa: CATSTRTSGNNEQFF; cdr3_nt: TGTGCCACCAGCACCCGGACTAGCGGTAACAATGAGCAGTTCTTC
clone_size: few; v_call: TRBV27; j_call: TRBJ2-2; d_call: TRBD2; cdr3_aa: CASSFRGTSGYTGELFF; cdr3_nt: TGTGCCAGCAGTTTTCGCGGGACTAGCGGATACACCGGGGAGCTGTTTTTT
clone_size: -; v_call: TRBV25-1; j_call: TRBJ2-1; d_call: TRBD2; cdr3_aa: CASSDPAGVGRNEQFF; cdr3_nt: TGTGCCAGCAGTGACCCCGCGGGAGTGGGGAGGAATGAGCAGTTCTTC
clone_size: -; v_call: TRBV9; j_call: TRBJ2-3; d_call: -; cdr3_aa: CASSVAPSTDTQYF; cdr3_nt: TGTGCCAGCAGCGTAGCGCCTAGCACAGATACGCAGTATTTT
clone_size: -; v_call: TRBV7-2; j_call: TRBJ2-5; d_call: -; cdr3_aa: CASSSRGGKETQYF; cdr3_nt: TGTGCCAGCAGCTCTAGGGGGGGGAAAGAGACCCAGTACTTC
clone_size: -; v_call: TRBV5-8; j_call: TRBJ1-1; d_call: -; cdr3_aa: CASSLVGRNTEAFF; cdr3_nt: TGTGCCAGCAGCTTGGTAGGCAGGAACACTGAAGCTTTCTTT
clone_size: -; v_call: TRBV11-2; j_call: TRBJ1-1; d_call: -; cdr3_aa: CASSFSGFTEAFF; cdr3_nt: TGTGCCAGCAGCTTTTCAGGGTTCACTGAAGCTTTCTTT
clone_size: -; v_call: TRBV9; j_call: TRBJ1-1; d_call: -; cdr3_aa: CASSVGGTSTEAFF; cdr3_nt: TGTGCCAGCAGCGTAGGGGGGACCTCGACTGAAGCTTTCTTT
clone_size: -; v_call: TRBV18; j_call: TRBJ2-5; d_call: -; cdr3_aa: CASSGKRIETQYF; cdr3_nt: TGTGCCAGCTCAGGAAAAAGAATCGAGACCCAGTACTTC